This TCR beta chain was retrieved from a study of chemoradiotherapy in HPV16-positive cancers. Profiled with immunoSEQ multiplex PCR; TCRdb holds only in-frame clones, not every one. This sample has tens of thousands of clones, with around nine tenths found just once. In this sample, this clone turned up once. The CDR3 is made up of 15 amino acids. Germline CDR1 and CDR2: MDHEN and SYDVKM. The V gene lost 5 bases and the J gene lost 7 bases, with 20 bases spanning the gap. The sequence was obtained from a human donor with HPV-associated anogenital cancer. The chain is built from TRBV28 and TRBJ1-1; TRBD1 might be the D (5 bases). The sequencing used blood, collected from a patient who underwent chemoradiotherapy. CDR3 protein: CASSQLAGVQGEAFF. The CDR3 DNA follows: TGTGCCAGCAGTCAATTGGCGGGAGTTCAGGGTGAAGCTTTCTTT.